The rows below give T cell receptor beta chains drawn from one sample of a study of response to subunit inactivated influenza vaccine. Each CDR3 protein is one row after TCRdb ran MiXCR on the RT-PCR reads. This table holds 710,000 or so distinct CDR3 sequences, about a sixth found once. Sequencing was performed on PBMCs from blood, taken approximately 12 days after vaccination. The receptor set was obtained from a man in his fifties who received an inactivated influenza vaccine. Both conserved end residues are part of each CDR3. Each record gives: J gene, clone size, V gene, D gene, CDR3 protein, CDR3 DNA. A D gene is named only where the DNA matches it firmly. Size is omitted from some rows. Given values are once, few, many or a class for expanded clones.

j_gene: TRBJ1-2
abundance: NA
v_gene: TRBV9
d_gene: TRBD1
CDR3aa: CASSPGTGVSYGYTF
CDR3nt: TGTGCCAGCAGCCCAGGGACAGGGGTTTCCTATGGCTACACCTTC

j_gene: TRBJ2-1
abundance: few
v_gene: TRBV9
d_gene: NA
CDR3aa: CASSFDLTNEQFF
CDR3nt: TGTGCCAGCAGCTTCGACTTAACTAATGAGCAGTTCTTC

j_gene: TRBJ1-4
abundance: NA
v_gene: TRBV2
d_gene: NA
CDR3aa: CASSDRTLATNEKLFF
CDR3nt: TGTGCCAGCAGTGACCGGACACTTGCAACTAATGAAAAACTGTTTTTT

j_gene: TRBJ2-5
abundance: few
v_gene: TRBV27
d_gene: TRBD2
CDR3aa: CASSPFRAGGETQYF
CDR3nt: TGTGCCAGCAGTCCCTTCCGAGCGGGAGGGGAGACCCAGTACTTC

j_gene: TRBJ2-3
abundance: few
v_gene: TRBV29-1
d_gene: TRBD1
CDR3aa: CSLRTGGDSTDTQYF
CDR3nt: TGCAGCCTGAGGACAGGGGGCGATAGCACAGATACGCAGTATTTT

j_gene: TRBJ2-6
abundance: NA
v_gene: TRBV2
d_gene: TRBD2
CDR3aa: CASSEGGLAGSGANVLTF
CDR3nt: TGTGCCAGCAGTGAAGGAGGACTAGCTGGATCTGGGGCCAACGTCCTGACTTTC

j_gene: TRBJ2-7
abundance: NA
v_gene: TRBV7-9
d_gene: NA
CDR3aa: CASSSDRIQYF
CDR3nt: TGTGCCAGCAGCTCCGACAGGATTCAGTACTTC

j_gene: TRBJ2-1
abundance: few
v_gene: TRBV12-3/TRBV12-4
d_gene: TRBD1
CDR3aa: CASSLVRGGTGSNEQFF
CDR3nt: TGTGCCAGCAGTTTAGTGAGAGGAGGGACAGGGAGCAATGAGCAGTTCTTC

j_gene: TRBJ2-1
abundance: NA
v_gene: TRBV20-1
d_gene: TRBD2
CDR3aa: CSAYPGLAGGPNEQFF
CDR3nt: TGCAGTGCTTATCCGGGACTAGCGGGGGGGCCAAATGAGCAGTTCTTC

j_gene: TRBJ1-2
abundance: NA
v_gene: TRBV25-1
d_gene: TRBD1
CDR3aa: CASSDNRQGSGYTF
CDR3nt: TGTGCCAGCAGTGATAATAGACAGGGAAGCGGCTACACCTTC

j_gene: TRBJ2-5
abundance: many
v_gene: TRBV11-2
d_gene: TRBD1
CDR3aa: CASSLIQGEETQYF
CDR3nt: TGTGCCAGCAGCTTAATCCAGGGGGAAGAGACCCAGTACTTC

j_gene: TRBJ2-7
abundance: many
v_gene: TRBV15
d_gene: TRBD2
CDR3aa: CATSTRSGGAYEQYF
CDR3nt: TGTGCCACCAGCACTCGATCGGGGGGGGCCTACGAGCAGTACTTC

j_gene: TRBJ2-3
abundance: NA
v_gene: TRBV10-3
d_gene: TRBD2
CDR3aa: CAISGLAGPTDTQYF
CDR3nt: TGTGCCATCAGCGGCCTAGCGGGGCCCACAGATACGCAGTATTTT

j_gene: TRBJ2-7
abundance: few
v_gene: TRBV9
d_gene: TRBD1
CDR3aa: CASSASLRDRGTHEQYF
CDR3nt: TGTGCCAGCAGCGCTAGTCTCCGGGACAGGGGTACCCACGAGCAGTACTTC

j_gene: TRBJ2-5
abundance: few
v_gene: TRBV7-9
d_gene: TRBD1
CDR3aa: CASSFGTAYPPQETQYF
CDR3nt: TGTGCCAGCAGCTTCGGGACAGCCTACCCGCCTCAAGAGACCCAGTACTTC

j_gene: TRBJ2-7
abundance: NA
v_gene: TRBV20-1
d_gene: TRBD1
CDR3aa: CSATFPGQVWVGYEQYF
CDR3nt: TGCAGTGCTACGTTCCCGGGACAGGTGTGGGTGGGCTACGAGCAGTACTTC

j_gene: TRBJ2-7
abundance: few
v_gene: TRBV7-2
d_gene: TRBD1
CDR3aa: CASSFSGTGSVRGYF
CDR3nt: TGTGCCAGCAGCTTTAGTGGGACAGGTTCTGTCAGGGGGTACTTC

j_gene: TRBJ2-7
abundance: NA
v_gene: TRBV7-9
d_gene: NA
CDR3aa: CASSLAVGRPYEQYF
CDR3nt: TGTGCCAGCAGCTTAGCTGTTGGCCGACCCTACGAGCAGTACTTC

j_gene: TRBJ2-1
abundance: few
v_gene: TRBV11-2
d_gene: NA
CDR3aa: CASSFSPSYNEQFF
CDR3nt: TGTGCCAGCAGCTTCAGTCCCTCCTACAATGAGCAGTTCTTC

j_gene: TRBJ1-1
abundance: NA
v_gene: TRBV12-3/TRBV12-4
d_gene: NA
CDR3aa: CASSFIAGVAFF
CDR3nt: TGTGCCAGCAGTTTCATAGCGGGGGTAGCTTTCTTT

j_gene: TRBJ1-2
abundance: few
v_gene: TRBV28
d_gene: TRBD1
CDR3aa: CASSYQGVDGYTF
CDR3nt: TGTGCCAGCAGCTATCAGGGGGTGGATGGCTACACCTTC

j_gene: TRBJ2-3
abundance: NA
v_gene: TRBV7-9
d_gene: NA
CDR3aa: CASTPTRGEGTDTQYF
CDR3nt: TGTGCCAGCACTCCGACGAGGGGCGAGGGCACAGATACGCAGTATTTT

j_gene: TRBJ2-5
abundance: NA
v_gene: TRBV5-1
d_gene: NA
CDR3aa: CASSLVPLGGGETQYF
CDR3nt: TGCGCCAGCAGCTTGGTCCCCCTAGGAGGAGGAGAGACCCAGTACTTC

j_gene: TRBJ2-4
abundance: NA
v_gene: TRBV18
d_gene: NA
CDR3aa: CASSPSGNIQYF
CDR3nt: TGTGCCAGCTCACCATCCGGGAACATTCAGTACTTC

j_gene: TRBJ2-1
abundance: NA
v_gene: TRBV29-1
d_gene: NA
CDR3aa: CSVEDFGGGSYNEQFF
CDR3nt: TGCAGCGTTGAAGATTTTGGGGGTGGGTCCTACAATGAGCAGTTCTTC

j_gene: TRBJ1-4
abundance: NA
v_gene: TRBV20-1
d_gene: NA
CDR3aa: CSARAGFNEKLFF
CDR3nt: TGCAGTGCTAGAGCCGGATTTAATGAAAAACTGTTTTTT

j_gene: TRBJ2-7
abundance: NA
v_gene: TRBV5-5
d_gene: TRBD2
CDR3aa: CASSLTASGGPYYEQYF
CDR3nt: TGTGCCAGCAGCTTGACGGCTAGCGGAGGCCCCTACTACGAGCAGTACTTC

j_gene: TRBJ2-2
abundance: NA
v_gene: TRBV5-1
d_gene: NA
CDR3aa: CASSLGDGGNTGELFF
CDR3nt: TGCGCCAGCAGCTTGGGGGACGGGGGGAACACCGGGGAGCTGTTTTTT

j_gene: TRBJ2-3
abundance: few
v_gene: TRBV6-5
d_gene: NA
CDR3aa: CASSYSQSTDTQYF
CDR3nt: TGTGCCAGCAGTTACTCGCAAAGCACAGATACGCAGTATTTT

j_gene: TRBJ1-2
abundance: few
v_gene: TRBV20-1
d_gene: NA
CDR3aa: CSAMGVQGSATF
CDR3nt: TGCAGTGCCATGGGAGTCCAAGGGTCCGCCACCTTC

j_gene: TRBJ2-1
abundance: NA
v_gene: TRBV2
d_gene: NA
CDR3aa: CASTDLTYNEQFF
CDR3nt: TGTGCCAGCACTGACCTCACCTACAATGAGCAGTTCTTC

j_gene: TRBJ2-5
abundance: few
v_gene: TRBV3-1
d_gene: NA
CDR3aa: CASSHRTVGIQTQYF
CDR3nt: TGTGCCAGCAGCCACCGGACAGTCGGAATACAGACCCAGTACTTC

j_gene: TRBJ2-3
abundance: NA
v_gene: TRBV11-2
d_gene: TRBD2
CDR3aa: CASSLGAAGGTDTQYF
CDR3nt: TGTGCCAGCAGCTTAGGAGCAGCGGGGGGCACAGATACGCAGTATTTT

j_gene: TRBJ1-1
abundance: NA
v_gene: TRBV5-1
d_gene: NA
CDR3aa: CASSFSGAEAFF
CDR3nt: TGCGCCAGCAGCTTCTCGGGGGCTGAAGCTTTCTTT

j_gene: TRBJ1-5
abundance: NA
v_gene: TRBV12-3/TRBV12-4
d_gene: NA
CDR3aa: CASSLALRVQPQHF
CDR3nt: TGTGCCAGCAGTTTAGCCCTGCGCGTTCAGCCCCAGCATTTT

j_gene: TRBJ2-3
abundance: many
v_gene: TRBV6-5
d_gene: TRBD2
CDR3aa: CASSSSGGRTDTQYF
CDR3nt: TGTGCCAGCAGTTCCAGCGGGGGGCGCACAGATACGCAGTATTTT

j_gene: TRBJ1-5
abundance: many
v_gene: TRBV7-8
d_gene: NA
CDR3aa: CASSLQGHQPQHF
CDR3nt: TGTGCCAGCAGCTTACAGGGCCATCAGCCCCAGCATTTT

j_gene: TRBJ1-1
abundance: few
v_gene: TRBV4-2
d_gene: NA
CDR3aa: CASSQAYLSNTEAFF
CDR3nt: TGTGCCAGCAGCCAAGCCTACCTATCAAACACTGAAGCTTTCTTT

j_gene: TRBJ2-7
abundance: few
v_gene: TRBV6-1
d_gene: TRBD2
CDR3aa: CASSELWGGEQYF
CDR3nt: TGTGCCAGCAGTGAGCTATGGGGGGGCGAGCAGTACTTC

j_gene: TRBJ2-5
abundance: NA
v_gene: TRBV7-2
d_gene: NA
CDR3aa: CASRSTPRETQYF
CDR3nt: TGTGCCAGCAGGTCCACTCCCAGGGAGACCCAGTACTTC

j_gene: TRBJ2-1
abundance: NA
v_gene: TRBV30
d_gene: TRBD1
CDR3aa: CAWSVRQGVNEQFF
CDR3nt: TGTGCCTGGAGTGTGCGACAGGGGGTGAATGAGCAGTTCTTC

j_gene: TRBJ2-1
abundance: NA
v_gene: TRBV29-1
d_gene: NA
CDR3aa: CSVEILPKDYWEFNEQFF
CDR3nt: TGCAGCGTTGAAATCCTACCTAAAGATTATTGGGAATTCAATGAGCAGTTCTTC